One and the same sample provided the 21 T cell receptor beta chains below, sequenced in a study of blood T cells in healthy people across ages. A second roughly 7 to 12 cycle PCR used barcoded and J-beta primers. MiXCR was run by TCRdb on the 5' RACE reads, yielding one entry per CDR3 protein. This table holds 1.4 million or so distinct CDR3 sequences, less than 45% found once. Material: blood. These receptors came from a woman aged 18-29 years in good health.

The count of this clonotype is one. This chain connects TRBV5-6 to TRBJ2-4, with TRBD2 matching over 11 bases. The DNA end is a closer match to TRBJ2-7, so the J assignment may be wrong. The CDR3 covers 15 residues. The germline CDR1 and CDR2 sequences are SGHDT and YYEEEE. The CDR3 region has the DNA TGTGCCAGCAGCACCGGGACTAGCGGAGCCTACGAGCAGTACTTC. Translating it yields CASSTGTSGAYEQYF.

CDR3 bases: TGCAGCGTTCCCGAACCCACAGGGGGCGGCTATGGCTACACCTTC. Its protein is CSVPEPTGGGYGYTF. The V call is TRBV29-1, the J call TRBJ1-2; 9 positions match TRBD1. The CDR3 consists of 15 residues. Germline CDR1 SQVTM, CDR2 ANQGSEA. V trimming: 5 bases; J trimming: 4 bases; junction bases outside the gene matches: 11.

This clonotype appeared a few times. This rearrangement joins TRBV12-5 to TRBJ1-6; 9 nucleotides line up with TRBD1. Germline values: CDR1 LGHNT, CDR2 FRNRAP. The CDR3 spans 16 residues. Germline trimming cut 4 bases from V and 8 bases from J; bases unmatched to any gene: 9. CDR3: CASGWTGQGQHSPLHF. CDR3 DNA sequence: TGTGCTAGTGGTTGGACCGGACAGGGGCAGCATTCACCCCTCCACTTT.

V gene TRBV12-3 or TRBV12-4 combines with J gene TRBJ1-2; 11 positions agree with TRBD1. V dropped 6 bases and J dropped 7; count of bases not matched to a gene: 7. This CDR3 contains 14 residues. CDR3 nucleotide sequence: TGTGCCAGCAGACAAGGGACAGGGGGGGGTGGCTACACCTTC. Residues: CASRQGTGGGGYTF.

The chain uses TRBV4-1 and TRBJ1-1; D remains unclear. Looked up from germline, CDR1 is MGHRA and CDR2 is YSYEKL. The CDR3 sequence is 14 residues long. V dropped 1 base and J dropped 6 bases, with 12 bases sitting between them. The CDR3 DNA is TGCGCCAGCAGCCAAGGCCCAGGAGAAGCTGAAGCTTTCTTT. This sequence encodes CASSQGPGEAEAFF.

This clonotype has a handful of counts. This chain connects TRBV6-5 to TRBJ2-7, with 8 bases identical to TRBD1. CDR1 and CDR2 from the germline V gene are MNHEY and SVGAGI. CDR3 length: 15 amino acids. V dropped 5 bases and J dropped 3; count of bases not matched to a gene: 9. The chain's CDR3 is CASSLNGQGDYEQYF. The CDR3 nucleotides read TGTGCCAGCAGTCTTAATGGACAGGGCGACTACGAGCAGTACTTC.

This clonotype was seen only once. The CDR3 protein is CAISESGDDTQYF. CDR3 nucleotide sequence: TGTGCCATCAGTGAGTCGGGGGACGATACGCAGTATTTT. The J gene is TRBJ2-3, the V gene TRBV10-3, with D perhaps TRBD1 or TRBD2 (5 bases each). V was clipped by 0 bases and J by 6 bases, with 7 bases between them. The germline CDR1 and CDR2 sequences are ENHRY and SYGVKD. This CDR3 has 13 residues.

This clonotype was found a few times. The rearrangement joins TRBV5-1 to TRBJ2-7; D gene unclear. The CDR3 has 13 amino acids. The V and J ends lost 3 bases and 8 bases respectively, with 15 bases between them. CDR1 and CDR2 (germline): SGHRS, YFSETQ. This CDR3 is CASSSNLEGQQYF. Here the CDR3 DNA reads TGCGCCAGCAGCTCGAACCTCGAAGGCCAGCAGTACTTC.

The chain links TRBV6-2 or TRBV6-3 to TRBJ2-1; 9 positions match TRBD2. V dropped 0 bases and J dropped 4; count of bases not matched to a gene: 7. Per the germline V gene, CDR1 is MNHEY and CDR2 is SVGEGT. The CDR3 spans 17 residues. Here the CDR3 reads CASSYSAGGATYNEQFF. CDR3 sequence (DNA): TGTGCCAGCAGTTACTCAGCGGGGGGAGCAACTTACAATGAGCAGTTCTTC.

The rearrangement links TRBV27 to TRBJ2-5, with D perhaps being TRBD1 or TRBD2 (6 bases each). Per germline, CDR1 MNHEY and CDR2 SMNVEV (reference sequence). Trimming left V 5 bases short and J 1 base short, with 11 bases between. The CDR3 has 14 amino acids. The CDR3 is CASSTRGVQETQYF. For the CDR3, the DNA is TGTGCCAGCAGTACGAGGGGGGTCCAAGAGACCCAGTACTTC.

This chain joins TRBV11-2 and TRBJ1-2, with D hard to call. Trimming shortened V by 6 bases and J by 8 bases, and 13 bases separated the two germline ends. Germline V gives CDR1 SGHAT, CDR2 FQNNGV. The CDR3 totals 12 residues. CDR3 protein: CASSIMDRGYTF. The CDR3 nucleotides are TGTGCCAGCAGTATAATGGACCGGGGCTACACCTTC.

The chain employs TRBV5-1 and TRBJ2-2; D possibly corresponds to TRBD2 (5 bases). CDR3 length: 15 amino acids. V gave up 1 base and J gave up 3 bases, with 10 bases separating them. Per germline, CDR1 SGHRS and CDR2 YFSETQ. The CDR3 DNA reads TGCGCCAGCAGCTTGTGGAGGCCCGACACCGGGGAGCTGTTTTTT. The encoded protein is CASSLWRPDTGELFF.

This clonotype occurred once. The chain is built from TRBV20-1 and TRBJ1-6, with 8 bases fitting TRBD1. The germline V gene encodes CDR1 DFQATT and CDR2 SNEGSKA (reference sequence). Losses at the gene ends were 3 bases for V and 8 bases for J; bases not matched to a gene: 6. CDR3 length: 14 amino acids. The CDR3 here is CSASPGQGYSPLHF. CDR3 DNA sequence: TGCAGTGCTAGCCCCGGACAGGGATATTCACCCCTCCACTTT.

V usage is TRBV12-3 or TRBV12-4 and J usage is TRBJ1-2, with TRBD1 matching over 7 bases. The length of the CDR3 is 14 residues. V dropped 1 base and J dropped 7; count of bases not matched to a gene: 6. The CDR3 nucleotides are TGTGCCAGCAGTTTAGGGGGGACAGTGCCTGGCTACACCTTC. It translates to CASSLGGTVPGYTF.

This clonotype was found many times. The chain links TRBV20-1 to TRBJ2-7, with 12 bases identical to TRBD2. CDR3 size: 12 residues. J lost 4 bases, V lost 6 bases, and 1 base had no gene match. Germline lookup yields CDR1 DFQATT and CDR2 SNEGSKA (reference sequence). The CDR3 loop is CSAGLAGYEQYF. CDR3 DNA sequence: TGCAGTGCGGGACTAGCGGGTTACGAGCAGTACTTC.

The rearrangement uses TRBV24-1 and TRBJ2-1, with TRBD1 identical over 7 bases. This CDR3 is 15 amino acids long. V lost 12 bases, J lost 0 bases, and 10 bases stayed unmatched. Germline V gives CDR1 KGHDR, CDR2 SFDVKD. The CDR3 sequence: CAASPGGSSYNEQFF. CDR3 sequence (DNA): TGTGCCGCGTCCCCAGGGGGTAGCTCCTACAATGAGCAGTTCTTC.

The V and J genes are TRBV7-2 and TRBJ1-4; D not certain. Germline V gene sequence: CDR1 SGHTA, CDR2 FQGNSA. The CDR3 has 14 amino acids. Between the trimmed V and J ends, which lost 5 bases and 13 bases, there was a span of 20 bases. CDR3 in DNA: TGTGCCAGCAGCCCCGCTATCGCTGCGCAATCACTGTTTTTT. Amino acids: CASSPAIAAQSLFF. The variable domain in full, with the rest retrieved from reference TRBV7-2 and TRBJ1-4, is GAGVSQSPSNKVTEKGKDVELRCDPISGHTALYWYRQSLGQGLEFLIYFQGNSAPDKSGLPSDRFSAERTGGSVSTLTIQRTQQEDSAVYLCASSPAIAAQSLFFGSGTQLSVL.

The CDR3 nucleotides read TGCGCCAGCAGCCCCCCAGACTCACGGGCTTTCTTT. It encodes CASSPPDSRAFF. This chain joins TRBV4-1 and TRBJ1-1; D not certain. CDR1 is MGHRA, CDR2 YSYEKL, per germline. V lost 4 bases and J 11 bases, leaving 14 bases between the germline ends. This CDR3 spans 12 amino acids.

The chain joins TRBV21-1 to TRBJ1-5. TRBV21-1 is annotated as a pseudogene. CDR3 length equals 14 residues. This chain's CDR3 is CASSKESGDQPQHF. The CDR3 nucleotides are TGTGCCAGCAGCAAAGAGTCTGGTGATCAGCCCCAGCATTTT.

This chain connects TRBV20-1 to TRBJ2-4; TRBD2 agrees at 12 bases. Gene TRBJ2-7 matches the end of the DNA better, so the J call may be wrong. The germline V gene has CDR1 DFQATT and CDR2 SNEGSKA (reference sequence). This CDR3 is 15 amino acids long. This CDR3 reads CSARDQLAGGSEQYF. CDR3 sequence (DNA): TGCAGTGCTAGAGACCAACTAGCGGGAGGATCCGAGCAGTACTTC.

The chain links TRBV12-3 or TRBV12-4 to TRBJ1-1; 7 bases match TRBD1. V was pared by 6 bases and J by 4 bases, with 8 bases of the junction left unmatched. This CDR3 spans 14 amino acids. The CDR3 coding sequence is TGTGCCAGCAGCTTGGGACAGCCGGTCACTGAAGCTTTCTTT. Protein product: CASSLGQPVTEAFF.